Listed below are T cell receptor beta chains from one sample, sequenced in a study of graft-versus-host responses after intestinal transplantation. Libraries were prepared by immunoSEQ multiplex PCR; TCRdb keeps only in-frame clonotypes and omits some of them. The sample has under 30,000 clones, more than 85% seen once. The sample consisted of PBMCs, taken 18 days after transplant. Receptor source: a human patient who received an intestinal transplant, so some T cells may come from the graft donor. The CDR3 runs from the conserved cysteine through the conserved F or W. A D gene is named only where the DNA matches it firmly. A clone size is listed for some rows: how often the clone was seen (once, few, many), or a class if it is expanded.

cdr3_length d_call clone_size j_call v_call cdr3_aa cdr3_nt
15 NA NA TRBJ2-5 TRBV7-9 CASSLVSKALETQYF TGTGCCAGCAGCTTAGTGTCCAAAGCGTTAGAGACCCAGTACTTC
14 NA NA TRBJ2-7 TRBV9 CASSVQGGSNEQYF TGTGCCAGCAGCGTACAGGGGGGCTCGAACGAGCAGTACTTC
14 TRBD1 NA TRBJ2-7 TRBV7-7 CASSPGTGNLEQYF TGTGCCAGCAGCCCCGGGACAGGGAATCTTGAGCAGTACTTC
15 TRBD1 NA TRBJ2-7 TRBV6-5 CASSAGQESSYEQYF TGTGCCAGCAGTGCGGGACAGGAGAGCTCCTACGAGCAGTACTTC
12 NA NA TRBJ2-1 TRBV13 CASSRGNNEQFF TGTGCCAGCAGCCGAGGGAACAATGAGCAGTTCTTC
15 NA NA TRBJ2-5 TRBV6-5 CASSYSVQYQETQYF TGTGCCAGCAGTTACTCTGTACAGTACCAAGAGACCCAGTACTTC
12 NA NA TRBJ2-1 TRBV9 CASSVAGEEQFF TGTGCCAGCAGCGTAGCTGGGGAAGAGCAGTTCTTC
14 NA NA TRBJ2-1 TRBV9 CASSVARGDNEQFF TGTGCCAGCAGCGTAGCTCGGGGCGACAATGAGCAGTTCTTC
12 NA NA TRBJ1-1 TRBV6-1 CASRFWNTEAFF TGTGCCAGCCGGTTTTGGAACACTGAAGCTTTCTTT
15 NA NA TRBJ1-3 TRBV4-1 CASSQDRGSGNTIYF TGCGCCAGCAGCCAAGACAGGGGCTCTGGAAACACCATATATTTT
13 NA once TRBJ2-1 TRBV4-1 CASSQLTGNEQFF TGCGCCAGCAGCCAGCTCACAGGGAATGAGCAGTTCTTC
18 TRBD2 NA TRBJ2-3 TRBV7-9 CASSPGTSGGRGTDTQYF TGTGCCAGCAGCCCCGGGACTAGCGGGGGGCGGGGCACAGATACGCAGTATTTT
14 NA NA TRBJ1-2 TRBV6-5 CASSPDRLAYGYTF TGTGCCAGCAGTCCCGACAGGCTAGCCTATGGCTACACCTTC
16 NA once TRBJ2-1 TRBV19 CASSMASTGRFNEQFF TGTGCCAGTAGTATGGCGTCGACAGGGAGGTTCAATGAGCAGTTCTTC
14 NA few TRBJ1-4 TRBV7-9 CASSPQGQNEKLFF TGTGCCAGCAGCCCACAGGGACAAAATGAAAAACTGTTTTTT
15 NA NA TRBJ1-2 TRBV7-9 CASSSSVALFYGYTF TGTGCCAGCAGCTCCTCAGTGGCTCTTTTCTATGGCTACACCTTC
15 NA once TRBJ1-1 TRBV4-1 CASSRSQGGNTEAFF TGCGCCAGCAGCCGATCACAAGGAGGGAACACTGAAGCTTTCTTT
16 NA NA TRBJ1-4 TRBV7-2 CASSLYSWGTNEKLFF TGTGCCAGCAGCTTGTATTCATGGGGAACTAATGAAAAACTGTTTTTT
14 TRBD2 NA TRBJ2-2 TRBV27 CASKLAGGLRELFF TGTGCCAGCAAACTAGCGGGGGGGCTGAGGGAGCTGTTTTTT
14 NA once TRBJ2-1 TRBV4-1 CASSQETGTNEQFF TGCGCCAGCAGCCAAGAAACCGGGACCAATGAGCAGTTCTTC
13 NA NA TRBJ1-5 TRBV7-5 CVRACEGHQPQHF TGTGTCAGAGCGTGCGAGGGACATCAGCCCCAGCATTTT
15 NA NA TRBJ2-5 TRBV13 CASSLLWQGKETQYF TGTGCCAGCAGCTTACTATGGCAGGGGAAAGAGACCCAGTACTTC
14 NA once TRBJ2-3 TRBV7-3 CASSLVGSGDTQYF TGTGCCAGCAGTCTCGTGGGTTCCGGAGATACGCAGTATTTT
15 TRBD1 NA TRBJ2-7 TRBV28 CASSFPGQGAYEQYF TGTGCCAGCAGTTTCCCGGGACAGGGGGCCTACGAGCAGTACTTC
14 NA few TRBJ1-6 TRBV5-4 CASSLPAGGSPLHF TGTGCCAGCAGCTTGCCCGCCGGGGGTTCACCCCTCCACTTT
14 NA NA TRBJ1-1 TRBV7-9 CASSLASRATEAFF TGTGCCAGCAGCTTAGCTTCCAGGGCCACTGAAGCTTTCTTT
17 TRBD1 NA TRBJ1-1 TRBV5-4 CASRPASSDRVGTEAFF TGTGCCAGCAGACCCGCGTCGTCGGACAGGGTCGGCACTGAAGCTTTCTTT
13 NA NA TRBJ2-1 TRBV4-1 CASSQSGNNEQFF TGCGCCAGCAGCCAATCGGGGAACAATGAGCAGTTCTTC
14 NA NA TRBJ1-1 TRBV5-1 CASSLVGQNTEAFF TGCGCCAGCAGCTTAGTCGGACAGAACACTGAAGCTTTCTTT